This T cell receptor (beta chain) was sequenced for a study of T cell responses to AZD1222 COVID-19 vaccine. The V gene lost 0 bases and the J gene lost 3 bases, with 11 bases spanning the gap. Germline assignment: CDR1 MNHEY and CDR2 SVGAGI. The CDR3 consists of 16 residues. As for this clone: Its antigen is unidentified.

Findings of the study overall: Among vaccine-associated CD4 TCRs, coverage spanned spike, with dominance at 160-218 and 743-854. There were mostly white British donors and more females than males, and clonal diversity was possibly underestimated.

Generated by immunoSEQ multiplex PCR, the TCRdb table keeps only in-frame clones and is missing some. The sample records approximately 180,000 clones, around 88% being singletons. This receptor was taken from an adult in good health. Sequencing used peripheral blood, obtained on day 0 of AZD1222 vaccination. The chain has TRBV6-5 and TRBJ1-4; D gene uncertain. CDR3 in amino acids: CASSYSWGSANEKLFF. CDR3 bases: TGTGCCAGCAGTTACTCATGGGGTTCGGCTAATGAAAAACTGTTTTTT.